This T cell receptor (beta chain) was sequenced in a study of shared clonotypes between healthy human individuals (dated by TCRdb to 2018 to 2021). Notes on the research overall: Three men and a couple of women, aged 18 to 49 years, made up the cohort. For each donor, CD4 naive and CD4 memory were each run on three plates, CD8 naive on two plates, and CD8 memory on one plate. To estimate repertoire size and how much clonotypes are shared between individuals, the study performed deep sequencing of blood TCR repertoires from roughly five healthy adults. To increase sequencing depth and limit assay-specific biases, TCR repertoire library preparation and sequencing were carried out by different laboratories using diverse techniques. Per donor, leukapheresis produced somewhere between about 0.94 and 9 billion PBMCs. Overall results and qualifications from the work: Across four donors, about 5% of naive CD4, approximately 3.6% of naive CD8, 2.3% of memory CD4, and approximately 0.4% of memory CD8 clonotypes were shared. Even with the large sequencing depth, rarefaction of the sorted-subset datasets indicated that sequencing was incomplete. The genetic and exposure-history diversity represented was limited by the small number of donors. Clonotypes shared by all four sorted-subset donors showed higher generation probabilities than non-shared clonotypes. Only blood was sampled, and tissue TCR repertoires likely differ from those in blood. Based on pairwise subsampling, the degree of clonotype sharing among donors was expected to be affected by sequencing depth. Larger estimated clonotype richness was generally found for naive subsets than for memory subsets.

CDR1 and CDR2 were assigned from the germline V gene as LGHNT and FRNRAP. The V end loses 6 bases and the J end loses 12 bases, and a stretch of 20 bases separates them. The CDR3, from cysteine to phenylalanine, totals 13 residues. The kept DNA is CDR3 alone, 39 bases in frame from the first base. Donors were healthy HIV-negative adults with no recently reported acute infections or vaccinations. Every donor was a Caucasian adult living in Nashville, Tennessee, USA. Magnetic negative selection was used to enrich CD4+ T cells, after which naive cells were positively selected on CD45RA and the negative fraction became the memory subset. After blood collection by leukapheresis, PBMCs were isolated using Ficoll-Histopaque density gradient centrifugation and then cryopreserved in the vapor phase of liquid nitrogen. Purity and quantity of every magnetically sorted T cell population were checked by analytical flow cytometry. Genomic DNA was isolated from each sorted fraction and quantified by UV absorbance on a Nanodrop 2000c.

Remarks on this clone: No cognate antigen has been identified for it. One base away there is no much larger clone; base qualities are not given.

Using the deep immunoSEQ assay, multiplex PCR amplified TCR CDR3 regions from genomic DNA. Extracted genomic DNA from each cell subset was spread evenly across all wells of several immunoSEQ 96-well plates, with each plate serving as a replicate. For sorted subsets, each replicate PCR was loaded with 200 to 250 ng genomic DNA, equivalent to 30,000 to 35,000 T cell genomes. The purified libraries were quantified using a Qubit 3.0 fluorometer, sized with a Bioanalyzer 2100, and then quantified again using the KAPA Library Quantification kit. Every immunoSEQ 96-well plate was sequenced on a dedicated single-read 150-cycle Illumina NextSeq 550 flow cell. In the source study's methods: Because only junctional sequences without quality scores were contained in the immunoSEQ output, filtering matching that applied to full-length reads could not be performed. To assign V/J genes and CDR3, sequences were annotated using PyIR, a Python wrapper for IgBLAST v1.9, with IMGT germline references. Reads were filtered out if the reads had weak V/J assignments (E-value above 1e-6), no CDR3, stop codons, out-of-frame junctions, or ambiguous translated residues. A V3J clonotype was defined by an identical inferred V gene, J gene, and CDR3 amino acid sequence. To compute the percentage overlap between repertoires, the number of shared unique clonotypes was divided by the size of the smaller repertoire. RTK rarefaction, the Chao1 estimator, and Recon v2.1 estimates of unobserved clonotypes were used to assess repertoire richness. Generation probabilities were computed with OLGA for all TCRbeta clonotypes obtained by the gDNA method from four donors. TCRdb obtained this table from immuneACCESS and retained in-frame rearrangements with V and J assigned. These tables miss some clones; where compared with another copy, unresolved V genes account for less than half of the shortfall, and the remainder is unexplained. V, J and clone size were drawn from that table, and D and trimming were deduced from the DNA. A total of roughly 2.2 million clones appear in this sample, roughly 90% of them only once. The ten largest clones represent more than 0.35% of the sample.

The chain uses TRBV12-5 and TRBJ1-1; the D gene is perhaps TRBD1, on 5 matching bases. Sequenced material: naive CD4+ T cells from PBMCs. The sample's cell subset or site label, decoded: CD45RA+ positively selected. The clonotype originates from a man aged 18 to 29 in good health. Some clones in this sample may be carry-over from other donors' samples. This receptor carries the CDR3 CASGTGTADSPFF. The nucleotide sequence reads TGTGCTAGTGGAACGGGGACCGCGGATTCTCCTTTCTTT.